A single sample is the source of the 3 T cell receptor beta chains below, sequenced in a study of radiotherapy plus CTLA-4 blockade in lung cancer. Libraries were prepared by immunoSEQ multiplex PCR; TCRdb keeps only in-frame clonotypes and omits some of them. The sample has more than 90,000 clones; 88% are singletons. Specimen: peripheral blood, collected from a patient treated with radiotherapy plus ipilimumab. These receptors came from a human donor with non-small cell lung cancer that progressed on radiotherapy plus ipilimumab.

V and J are TRBV19 and TRBJ2-3; TRBD1 agrees at 12 bases. The CDR3 length is 17 residues. Germline-derived CDR1 and CDR2 are LNHDA and SQIVND (reference sequence). Trimming at V came to 3 bases and at J to 5 bases, leaving 9 bases not matched to a gene. The CDR3 nucleotides are TGTGCCAGTAGTATTGGAACCGGGACAGGGGGCATAGATACGCAGTATTTT. It encodes CASSIGTGTGGIDTQYF.

This clone was recorded once. The CDR3 DNA reads TGCGCCAGCAGTGGCGCTGCAATTGGGGATGAGCAGTTCTTC. This translates into CASSGAAIGDEQFF. This rearrangement joins TRBV10-1 to TRBJ2-1, with no clear D. In germline, CDR1 is WNHNN, CDR2 SYGVQD (reference sequence). The CDR3 length is 14 residues. V dropped 4 bases and J dropped 8 bases, with 15 bases sitting between them.

V gene TRBV4-2 combines with J gene TRBJ1-1, with 7 nucleotides matching TRBD1. V was pared by 6 bases and J by 3 bases, with 4 bases of the junction left unmatched. CDR1 and CDR2 from the germline V gene are LGHNA and YNFKEQ. The CDR3 spans 13 residues. CDR3 residues: CASRRQGDTEAFF. Here the CDR3 DNA reads TGTGCCAGCAGACGACAGGGAGACACTGAAGCTTTCTTT.